This T cell receptor beta chain was retrieved from a study of T cell repertoires in aging, cancer and after chemotherapy. About the research overall: The full dataset contained 8.5 million to 10 million TCR reads. Overall study findings and caveats: In each cancer cohort, median generation probability increased across chemotherapy, suggesting thymic output rebounded. Age-matched healthy donors had significantly more diverse, less clonal blood TCR repertoires than untreated cancer patients.

Peripheral blood genomic DNA, not sorted cells or RNA, was the template. Germline lookup yields CDR1 SEHNR and CDR2 FQNEAQ (reference sequence). The V end lost 6 bases, the J end lost 0 bases, and 8 bases lay between the germline ends. The CDR3 consists of 13 residues. With regard to this clonotype: The antigen is undetermined.

TRB rearrangements spanning V, D and J were amplified using mixed TRB-A/B primers. TCRdb re-derived calls from the multiplex PCR reads in MiXCR, one entry per CDR3 protein. The profile shows over 8,000 distinct CDR3 sequences, approximately 37% of them singletons. The source of this sequence is a human donor in good health. This chain connects TRBV7-9 to TRBJ1-1; no reliable D call. What was sequenced was blood. CDR3 DNA sequence: TGTGCCAGCAGACTGACTATGAACACTGAAGCTTTCTTT. Protein product: CASRLTMNTEAFF.